This section outlines one TCR beta chain sequence together with its context. Its antigen is not known. This entry is derived from a study of memory CD4+ T cells and cytomegalovirus serostatus. The protocol was immunoSEQ multiplex PCR, while the TCRdb copy is restricted to in-frame clones and leaves out a portion. Found here are about 75,000 clones, about 78% of them singletons; the top ten hold approximately 2.4%. General study results and limits: CD4+ memory repertoires contained about two fifths of the 164 reported CMV TCRbeta sequences.

The sort gate was single viable CD3+CD4+CD8-CD45RO+ cells for memory CD4+ T cells. The V end was cut by 2 bases, the J end by 1 base, with 5 bases between. CDR1 is SGHTA, CDR2 FQGNSA, per germline. CDR3 length: 13 amino acids. What was sequenced was memory CD4+ T cells from blood. This TCR was sampled from an adult in good health and CMV-seropositive. V and J are TRBV7-2 and TRBJ1-1; D is uncertain. The CDR3, as DNA: TGTGCCAGCAGCTTATGGGGGAACACTGAAGCTTTCTTT. It yields the protein CASSLWGNTEAFF.